This T cell receptor beta chain was documented in a study of beta chain features in type 1 diabetes. The authors obtained over 95% purity in all sorted populations. Study observations and caveats: For TCRB rearrangement, an influence of HLA type remained unresolved here. Type 1 diabetes patients had moderately but significantly shorter TCRB CDR3s in all four CD4+ subsets.

Expressed TCRB transcripts got sequenced, as all isolated RNA was reverse transcribed. The read count averaged approximately 3.3 million across naive, central memory and regulatory T cell samples. The protocol was immunoSEQ multiplex PCR, while the TCRdb copy is restricted to in-frame clones and leaves out a portion. The sample has about 260,000 clones, approximately 25% seen once. Comment on this clone: Its antigen is not identified.

The length of the CDR3 is 17 residues. Germline V gene sequence: CDR1 GTSNPN, CDR2 SVGIG (reference sequence). V shed 2 bases and J 2 bases; nucleotides not matched to a gene: 12. The rearrangement links TRBV30 to TRBJ2-3, with TRBD2 matching over 8 bases. This TCR derives from a woman in her twenties or thirties with type 1 diabetes. Sequencing was carried out using naive CD4+ T cells from blood. The CDR3 nucleotides are TGTGCCTGGAGTCTCTCTCTCTTAGCGGGGTACACAGATACGCAGTATTTT. Translated: CAWSLSLLAGYTDTQYF.